These T cell receptor beta chains were read from a single sample in a study of T cells after somatic rescue of genetic block. Using immunoSEQ multiplex PCR, the repertoire was profiled, and TCRdb retains in-frame clones only, with some absent. The sample has around 100,000 clones, 90% to 95% seen once; the top ten hold about 1.5%. The sample comprised peripheral blood mononuclear cells (PBMCs). All receptors come from a woman aged 18-30 years. Each CDR3 is given with its conserved first and last residue. A D gene is named only where the DNA matches it firmly. Not every row has a clone size; where given, it reads once, few, many or a size class.

V gene	J gene	D gene	clone size	CDR3 protein	CDR3 DNA
TRBV27	TRBJ1-4	NA	NA	CASSLGGWGEKLFF	TGTGCCAGCAGTTTGGGGGGTTGGGGAGAAAAACTGTTTTTT
TRBV4-3	TRBJ2-5	NA	NA	CASSQDRAGETQYF	TGCGCCAGCAGCCAAGATCGCGCGGGAGAGACCCAGTACTTC
TRBV29-1	TRBJ1-2	NA	once	CSVVRANGYTF	TGCAGCGTTGTCAGGGCGAATGGCTACACCTTC
TRBV2	TRBJ1-6	NA	NA	CASSVGTSNSPLHF	TGTGCCAGCAGCGTCGGGACGAGCAATTCACCCCTCCACTTT
TRBV7-8	TRBJ2-7	NA	NA	CASSFDVYEQYF	TGTGCCAGCAGCTTCGACGTTTACGAGCAGTACTTC
TRBV5-1	TRBJ1-3	NA	NA	CASSLPGREIYF	TGCGCCAGCAGCTTGCCTGGCAGGGAAATATATTTT
TRBV11-2	TRBJ1-2	TRBD1	NA	CASSLAPLGTGYGYTF	TGTGCCAGCAGCTTAGCCCCGCTCGGGACAGGGTATGGCTACACCTTC
TRBV10-3	TRBJ1-1	NA	once	CAISVRQDEAFF	TGTGCCATCAGCGTGCGACAGGATGAAGCTTTCTTT
TRBV30	TRBJ1-2	TRBD1	NA	CAWSSQGANYGYTF	TGTGCCTGGAGTTCCCAGGGGGCTAACTATGGCTACACCTTC
TRBV10-3	TRBJ1-2	NA	NA	CAISGRETYGYTF	TGTGCCATCAGTGGCAGGGAAACCTATGGCTACACCTTC
TRBV5-5	TRBJ2-7	NA	NA	CASSLEANAYEQYF	TGTGCCAGCAGCTTGGAGGCCAACGCCTACGAGCAGTACTTC
TRBV6-1	TRBJ2-7	TRBD1	NA	CASSEGTGPRYEQYF	TGTGCCAGCAGTGAAGGGACAGGCCCGAGGTACGAGCAGTACTTC
TRBV7-6	TRBJ2-1	TRBD2	NA	CASSLELAGALNEQFF	TGTGCCAGCAGCTTAGAACTAGCGGGGGCTCTCAATGAGCAGTTCTTC
TRBV5-1	TRBJ1-2	TRBD1	NA	CASSFSRDRGRSNYGYTF	TGCGCCAGCAGCTTTTCTCGGGACAGGGGACGATCTAACTATGGCTACACCTTC
TRBV29-1	TRBJ2-1	NA	NA	CSVERANEQFF	TGCAGCGTTGAAAGGGCCAATGAGCAGTTCTTC
TRBV4-2	TRBJ2-5	TRBD2	NA	CASSPTTSGGEETQYF	TGTGCCAGCAGCCCGACGACTAGCGGGGGGGAAGAGACCCAGTACTTC
TRBV9	TRBJ2-7	NA	NA	CASSGNSYEQYF	TGTGCCAGCAGCGGAAATTCCTACGAGCAGTACTTC
TRBV2	TRBJ2-5	TRBD2	NA	CASSEAGWAGGGETQYF	TGTGCCAGCAGTGAAGCGGGATGGGCGGGGGGTGGAGAGACCCAGTACTTC
TRBV19	TRBJ2-2	TRBD1	NA	CASSLDRGNTGELFF	TGTGCCAGTAGTCTGGACAGGGGAAACACCGGGGAGCTGTTTTTT
TRBV5-4	TRBJ2-1	TRBD2	NA	CASSPRGGSSYNEQFF	TGTGCCAGCAGCCCGCGGGGGGGAAGCTCCTACAATGAGCAGTTCTTC
TRBV6-6	TRBJ2-7	NA	once	CASVDSRWEQYF	TGTGCCAGCGTCGACTCCCGATGGGAGCAGTACTTC
TRBV30	TRBJ1-6	NA	NA	CAWSRGPSYNSPLHF	TGTGCCTGGAGCAGGGGTCCGTCCTATAATTCACCCCTCCACTTT
TRBV4-2	TRBJ2-5	NA	NA	CASSQKTGTEETQYF	TGTGCCAGCAGCCAAAAGACCGGGACCGAGGAGACCCAGTACTTC
TRBV5-1	TRBJ1-4	NA	NA	CASSLDEKLFF	TGCGCCAGCAGCTTGGATGAAAAACTGTTTTTT
TRBV7-2	TRBJ2-6	NA	NA	CASSLGSGSGANVLTF	TGTGCCAGCAGCTTAGGGTCCGGATCTGGGGCCAACGTCCTGACTTTC
TRBV10-3	TRBJ2-1	NA	NA	CATGGRDRSSSYNEQFF	TGTGCCACCGGGGGGAGGGACAGGTCAAGCTCCTACAATGAGCAGTTCTTC
TRBV19	TRBJ2-3	TRBD2	NA	CASRALAGATDTQYF	TGTGCCAGTAGGGCTCTAGCGGGGGCCACAGATACGCAGTATTTT
TRBV10-3	TRBJ1-5	TRBD1	NA	CAVGGQGGLNNQPQHF	TGTGCCGTAGGGGGCCAAGGCGGGCTGAACAATCAGCCCCAGCATTTT
TRBV21-1	TRBJ1-2	NA	NA	CASSTPGITWGYTF	TGTGCCAGCAGCACCCCCGGGATAACCTGGGGCTACACCTTC
TRBV30	TRBJ1-1	NA	NA	CAWTVETEAFF	TGTGCCTGGACCGTAGAGACTGAAGCTTTCTTT
TRBV5-1	TRBJ1-4	NA	NA	CASSLKATNEKLFF	TGCGCCAGCAGCTTGAAGGCAACTAATGAAAAACTGTTTTTT
TRBV7-2	TRBJ1-1	NA	NA	CASSSTEGNTEAFF	TGTGCCAGCAGCTCTACGGAGGGGAACACTGAAGCTTTCTTT
TRBV2	TRBJ1-5	TRBD1	NA	CASSGGQVTLQPQHF	TGTGCCAGCAGTGGGGGACAGGTTACGTTGCAGCCCCAGCATTTT
TRBV7-8	TRBJ1-1	NA	NA	CASSHPSRRLNTEAFF	TGTGCCAGCAGCCACCCTTCCAGGAGGCTGAACACTGAAGCTTTCTTT
TRBV7-2	TRBJ1-1	NA	NA	CASSLGQNTEAFF	TGTGCCAGCAGCTTAGGGCAGAACACTGAAGCTTTCTTT
TRBV7-2	TRBJ1-1	NA	NA	CASSLVMSDTEAFF	TGTGCCAGCAGCTTAGTTATGAGTGACACTGAAGCTTTCTTT
TRBV2	TRBJ2-3	NA	NA	CASSEGGGTDTQYF	TGTGCCAGCAGTGAAGGGGGGGGCACAGATACGCAGTATTTT
TRBV27	TRBJ2-2	TRBD1	NA	CASSPGQGFTGELFF	TGTGCCAGCAGTCCAGGACAGGGTTTCACCGGGGAGCTGTTTTTT
TRBV19	TRBJ1-6	TRBD1	NA	CASSLTGGRSPLHF	TGTGCCAGTAGCCTGACAGGGGGCCGATCACCCCTCCACTTT
TRBV7-8	TRBJ1-1	NA	NA	CASSSPRNTEAFF	TGTGCCAGCAGCTCCCCCCGGAACACTGAAGCTTTCTTT
TRBV29-1	TRBJ1-1	NA	few	CSVRHFRDTEAFF	TGCAGCGTCCGTCACTTCAGGGACACTGAAGCTTTCTTT
TRBV18	TRBJ1-2	NA	NA	CASSRRDLPGDYGYTF	TGTGCCAGCTCACGACGGGACTTACCGGGCGACTATGGCTACACCTTC
TRBV9	TRBJ2-1	TRBD2	NA	CASSVGLAGGSTYNEQFF	TGTGCCAGCAGCGTAGGACTAGCGGGGGGGTCTACCTACAATGAGCAGTTCTTC
TRBV29-1	TRBJ1-2	NA	NA	CSVEVDIIYGYTF	TGCAGCGTTGAAGTGGACATTATCTATGGCTACACCTTC
TRBV6-6	TRBJ2-7	TRBD2	NA	CASSSPGLVNYEQYF	TGTGCCAGCAGTTCTCCGGGACTAGTAAATTACGAGCAGTACTTC
TRBV13	TRBJ2-5	TRBD1	once	CASSPGTGGVETQYF	TGTGCCAGCAGCCCTGGGACAGGGGGCGTGGAGACCCAGTACTTC
TRBV7-3	TRBJ2-1	TRBD1	NA	CASSLTGQGHSEQFF	TGTGCCAGCAGCCTAACCGGACAGGGACATTCGGAGCAGTTCTTC
TRBV15	TRBJ1-4	NA	NA	CATSRSGRGLLGATNEKLFF	TGTGCCACCAGCAGGTCCGGCCGGGGACTACTCGGAGCAACTAATGAAAAACTGTTTTTT
TRBV4-3	TRBJ1-1	NA	NA	CASSQGGVNTEAFF	TGCGCCAGCAGCCAAGGGGGGGTGAACACTGAAGCTTTCTTT
TRBV9	TRBJ2-1	NA	once	CASSPQQGSYNEQFF	TGTGCCAGCAGCCCTCAACAGGGCTCCTACAATGAGCAGTTCTTC
TRBV30	TRBJ1-1	NA	NA	CAWRVDTEAFF	TGTGCCTGGAGGGTGGACACTGAAGCTTTCTTT